A single sample is the source of the 26 T cell receptor beta chains below, sequenced in a study of T cells and Merkel cell carcinoma outcomes. Method: immunoSEQ multiplex PCR; TCRdb's copy keeps in-frame clones and lacks some. The repertoire includes around 2,100 clones, 92% of them detected once, and 1.5% to 2% sits in the top ten. The source material was tumor tissue from Merkel cell carcinoma. These receptor sequences come from a human donor with Merkel cell carcinoma.

The genes are TRBV5-5 and TRBJ2-5; D gene unclear. The DNA matches TRBJ2-7 better at its end, which makes the J call doubtful. The length of the CDR3 is 15 residues. Germline CDR1 and CDR2: SGHKS and YYEKEE (reference sequence). Here the CDR3 DNA reads TGTGCCAGCAGCTCCCGGATTCCCAGAACCTACGAGCAGTACTTC. It encodes CASSSRIPRTYEQYF.

V and J are TRBV6-7 and TRBJ2-3; 8 bases match TRBD2. TRBV6-7 is recorded as an ORF, its role being uncertain. The CDR3 spans 17 residues. Trimming at V came to 1 base and at J to 1 base, leaving 7 bases not matched to a gene. CDR3 DNA: TGTGCCAGCAGTTACTTCCCCGGACTAGCCGGCACAGATACGCAGTATTTT. Protein product: CASSYFPGLAGTDTQYF.

This clone was seen only a few times. The chain employs TRBV18 and TRBJ1-2; possible D gene TRBD1, 5 bases. Germline CDR1 KGHSH, CDR2 LQKENI. CDR3 size: 17 residues. Trimming cost V 0 bases and J 5 bases, with 19 bases left between them. CDR3 in amino acids: CASSPPIWEGSAYGYTF. The CDR3 coding sequence is TGTGCCAGCTCACCACCGATCTGGGAGGGGAGTGCGTATGGCTACACCTTC.

For this clone: At one boundary the junction diverges from the germline segment, which might be a read error. The chain combines TRBV7-9 with TRBJ1-1, with D unclear. Germline V lookup: CDR1 SEHNR, CDR2 FQNEAQ (reference sequence). The CDR3 is 12 residues long. The CDR3 loop is CASSLGTSLNSF. The CDR3 DNA reads as TGTGCCAGCAGCTTAGGGACTTCCCTCAATTCATTT. The full variable domain, completed using reference TRBV7-9 and TRBJ1-1, is DTGVSQNPRHKITKRGQNVTFRCDPISEHNRLYWYRQTLGQGPEFLTYFQNEAQLEKSRLLSDRFSAERPKGSFSTLEIQRTEQGDSAMYLCASSLGTSLNSFGQGTRLTVV.

The J gene is TRBJ2-7, the V gene TRBV20-1, with D possibly matching TRBD2 (6 bases). In germline, CDR1 is DFQATT, CDR2 SNEGSKA (reference sequence). The CDR3 has 11 residues. V lost 4 bases and J lost 6, with 10 bases in between. CDR3 nucleotides: TGCAGTGCTACGGACGGGAGCGAGCAGTACTTC. It translates to CSATDGSEQYF.

The V gene is TRBV5-1, the J gene TRBJ1-4; perhaps TRBD1 as D (6 bases). V shed 3 bases and J shed 6 bases, with 12 bases lying between them. The CDR3 has 14 amino acids. Per germline, CDR1 SGHRS and CDR2 YFSETQ. CDR3 loop: CASSSGEIDEKLFF. The DNA of the CDR3 is TGCGCCAGCAGCTCAGGGGAGATCGATGAAAAACTGTTTTTT.

The CDR3 region is CASSLMMETQYF. The DNA of the CDR3 is TGTGCCAGCAGTCTTATGATGGAGACCCAGTACTTC. This rearrangement joins TRBV7-2 to TRBJ2-5; no clear D gene. This CDR3 comprises 12 residues. The germline CDR1 and CDR2 sequences are SGHTA and FQGNSA. The V end was cut by 6 bases, the J end by 5 bases, with 10 bases between.

This sequence joins TRBV28 and TRBJ1-1; unclear D gene. The germline CDR1 and CDR2 sequences are MDHEN and SYDVKM. V was cut by 7 bases and J by 2 bases, with 2 bases left in between. The CDR3 extends over 10 amino acids. The CDR3 here is CASINTEAFF. In DNA, the CDR3 is TGTGCCAGCATAAACACTGAAGCTTTCTTT. The full variable domain, in which reference TRBV28 and TRBJ1-1 provide the parts outside the CDR3, is DVKVTQSSRYLVKRTGEKVFLECVQDMDHENMFWYRQDPGLGLRLIYFSYDVKMKEKGDIPEGYSVSREKKERFSLILESASTNQTSMYLCASINTEAFFGQGTRLTVV.

This sequence joins TRBV7-8 and TRBJ1-5; the match to TRBD1 covers 9 bases. The V gene end was trimmed by 3 bases and the J gene end by 4 bases; junction bases not matched to a gene: 1. Germline CDR1 reads SGHVS; CDR2 reads FQNEAQ. CDR3 length equals 14 residues. CDR3 amino acids: CASSFGTGNQPQHF. The CDR3 nucleotides read TGTGCCAGCAGCTTCGGGACAGGGAATCAGCCCCAGCATTTT.

This clone came up once. The chain links TRBV7-9 to TRBJ2-3; 12 bases match TRBD2. Germline-derived CDR1 and CDR2 are SEHNR and FQNEAQ (reference sequence). This CDR3 has 17 amino acids. V lost 0 bases, J lost 6 bases, and 7 bases stayed unmatched. CDR3 loop: CASSLAASGGAMDTQYF. In DNA, the CDR3 is TGTGCCAGCAGCTTAGCGGCTAGCGGGGGGGCCATGGATACGCAGTATTTT.

The CDR3 loop is CSVISRTGGETQYF. CDR3 coding DNA: TGCAGCGTCATATCCCGGACGGGGGGAGAGACCCAGTACTTC. The rearrangement links TRBV29-1 to TRBJ2-5; TRBD2 agrees at 7 bases. Unmatched junction bases numbered 11, after V lost 6 bases and J lost 4 bases. From germline, CDR1 is SQVTM and CDR2 ANQGSEA. The CDR3 sequence is 14 residues long.

Points on this clone: The sample carries other DNA sequences with the same CDR3. This chain uses TRBV5-4 with TRBJ2-7; D is possibly TRBD2 (6 bases). The V gene's germline CDR1 is SGHNT and CDR2 YYREEE (reference sequence). The CDR3 loop spans 13 amino acids. V was clipped by 5 bases and J by 0 bases, with 9 bases between them. The CDR3 sequence: CASRRDASYEQYF. The CDR3 DNA follows: TGTGCCAGCAGGCGGGACGCCTCCTACGAGCAGTACTTC. The entire variable domain, with the rest obtained from reference TRBV5-4 and TRBJ2-7, is as follows: ETGVTQSPTHLIKTRGQQVTLRCSSQSGHNTVSWYQQALGQGPQFIFQYYREEENGRGNFPPRFSGLQFPNYSSELNVNALELDDSALYLCASRRDASYEQYFGPGTRLTVT.

The genes are TRBV29-1 and TRBJ1-2; D is unclear. The ends were cut back, 2 bases at V and 2 bases at J, with 9 bases in the middle. The CDR3 is made up of 13 amino acids. Germline CDR1 SQVTM, CDR2 ANQGSEA. CDR3 protein: CSVESSLNYGYTF. In DNA form, the CDR3 reads TGCAGCGTTGAAAGTTCCTTAAACTATGGCTACACCTTC. The variable domain in full, completed from reference TRBV29-1 and TRBJ1-2, reads SAVISQKPSRDICQRGTSLTIQCQVDSQVTMMFWYRQQPGQSLTLIATANQGSEATYESGFVIDKFPISRPNLTFSTLTVSNMSPEDSSIYLCSVESSLNYGYTFGSGTRLTVV.

This clone showed up just once. The chain couples TRBV6-5 to TRBJ1-2; maybe TRBD1 (6 bases). The CDR3 is 11 residues long. CDR1 and CDR2 from the germline V gene are MNHEY and SVGAGI. The V end lost 8 bases, the J end lost 8 bases, and 12 bases lay between the germline ends. Written as DNA, the CDR3 is TGTGCCAGCTCCCCAGGGGTCGGCTACACCTTC. Encoded protein: CASSPGVGYTF.

The chain uses TRBV5-6 and TRBJ2-5; D perhaps matches TRBD2 (5 bases). The CDR3 runs 13 residues. The V gene lost 6 bases and the J gene lost 6 bases, with 15 bases spanning the gap. The V gene's germline CDR1 is SGHDT and CDR2 YYEEEE. CDR3 nucleotides: TGTGCCAGCACCCTTAGTGCGGGTAAGACCCAGTACTTC. This sequence encodes CASTLSAGKTQYF.

The gene calls are TRBV7-2 and TRBJ2-7; the match to TRBD1 covers 7 bases. V trimming: 1 base; J trimming: 2 bases; junction bases outside the gene matches: 8. Germline CDR1 is SGHTA and CDR2 is FQGNSA. This CDR3 is built from 16 residues. CDR3 nucleotide sequence: TGTGCCAGCAGCTTAGTAGGGGGACAGTCAGCCTACGAGCAGTACTTC. Protein product: CASSLVGGQSAYEQYF.

The chain joins TRBV5-1 to TRBJ1-5, with D perhaps TRBD1 (5 bases). The CDR3 sequence is 14 residues long. Trimming removed 4 bases from V and 4 bases from J, with 12 bases in between. Looked up from germline, CDR1 is SGHRS and CDR2 is YFSETQ. The CDR3 DNA is TGCGCCAGCAGCACAGGACACCAAAATCAGCCCCAGCATTTT. It translates to CASSTGHQNQPQHF. Together with reference TRBV5-1 and TRBJ1-5, the CDR3 gives the full variable domain: KAGVTQTPRYLIKTRGQQVTLSCSPISGHRSVSWYQQTPGQGLQFLFEYFSETQRNKGNFPGRFSGRQFSNSRSEMNVSTLELGDSALYLCASSTGHQNQPQHFGDGTRLSIL.

The chain links TRBV30 to TRBJ2-4; a possible D gene is TRBD1 (5 bases). The CDR3 covers 14 residues. Germline CDR1 GTSNPN, CDR2 SVGIG (reference sequence). Trimming pared 0 bases from V and 6 bases from J, leaving 12 bases between. The CDR3 DNA reads TGTGCCTGGAGTGTATTTTCAGGGTCAAACATTCAGTACTTC. It yields the protein CAWSVFSGSNIQYF.

This chain uses TRBV18 with TRBJ2-1; TRBD1 is a possible D gene (5 bases). The CDR3 spans 14 residues. Germline CDR1 reads KGHSH; CDR2 reads LQKENI. V shed 3 bases and J shed 8 bases, with 14 bases lying between them. CDR3 DNA: TGTGCCAGCTCACCTCCTATAGGGGCGGATGAGCAGTTCTTC. It yields the protein CASSPPIGADEQFF.

The chain links TRBV29-1 to TRBJ1-1; D gene unclear. The CDR3 loop spans 16 amino acids. In germline, CDR1 is SQVTM, CDR2 ANQGSEA. Between the trimmed V and J ends, which lost 3 bases and 4 bases, there was a span of 21 bases. CDR3 nucleotides: TGCAGCGTTGATGGGCTTAGTGGGCGCAGAGGCACTGAAGCTTTCTTT. Protein product: CSVDGLSGRRGTEAFF.

The V gene is TRBV5-1, the J gene TRBJ2-1; no reliable D call. This CDR3 is built from 12 residues. Germline V CDR1 and CDR2: SGHRS, YFSETQ. The germline V and J ends were trimmed by 0 bases and 10 bases, with 8 bases remaining between them. The CDR3 reads CASSLVSREQFF. DNA of the CDR3: TGCGCCAGCAGCTTGGTGTCTCGCGAGCAGTTCTTC. The full variable domain, rest sourced from reference TRBV5-1 and TRBJ2-1, is KAGVTQTPRYLIKTRGQQVTLSCSPISGHRSVSWYQQTPGQGLQFLFEYFSETQRNKGNFPGRFSGRQFSNSRSEMNVSTLELGDSALYLCASSLVSREQFFGPGTRLTVL.

The chain has TRBV7-2 and TRBJ1-2; maybe TRBD1 (5 bases). The CDR3 has 15 residues. The ends were cut back, 5 bases at V and 7 bases at J, with 20 bases in the middle. CDR1 and CDR2 from the germline V gene are SGHTA and FQGNSA. The CDR3 nucleotides are TGTGCCAGCAGCCTCCTCCCGGCCAGGGTGGGTGGCTACACCTTC. Translation: CASSLLPARVGGYTF.

This chain links TRBV6-6 with TRBJ1-2; TRBD1 is a possible D gene (5 bases). The CDR3 spans 13 residues. The ends were cut back, 11 bases at V and 4 bases at J, with 17 bases in the middle. The germline gives CDR1 MNHNY, CDR2 SVGAGI (reference sequence). CDR3 residues: CAHKDTGLYGYTF. In nucleotides, the CDR3 is TGTGCCCACAAAGATACGGGGCTCTATGGCTACACCTTC.

This clone was observed a few times. The V and J genes are TRBV6-1 and TRBJ1-5; D is unclear. V was clipped by 2 bases and J by 5 bases, with 7 bases between them. The CDR3 runs 13 residues. Germline loops: CDR1 MNHNS, CDR2 SASEGT. The CDR3 bases are TGTGCCAGCAGTGAACAGGTCCATCAGCCCCAGCATTTT. This translates into CASSEQVHQPQHF.

The chain is built from TRBV5-1 and TRBJ2-1; TRBD2 agrees at 8 bases. Germline V CDR1 and CDR2: SGHRS, YFSETQ. The ends lost 0 bases at V and 5 bases at J; junction bases unmatched: 7. This CDR3 has 16 amino acids. CDR3 residues: CASSLVRGGPHNEQFF. CDR3 coding DNA: TGCGCCAGCAGCTTGGTTCGGGGGGGGCCCCACAATGAGCAGTTCTTC.

The rearrangement links TRBV25-1 to TRBJ2-2; TRBD2 agrees at 7 bases. The trim removed 1 base at V and 4 bases at J, leaving 12 bases unmatched. The CDR3 has 18 amino acids. Germline CDR1 is MGHDK and CDR2 is SYGVNS. CDR3 in amino acids: CASSESVGGGWRTGELFF. CDR3 nucleotide sequence: TGTGCCAGCAGTGAATCGGTTGGGGGAGGGTGGCGCACCGGGGAGCTGTTTTTT.